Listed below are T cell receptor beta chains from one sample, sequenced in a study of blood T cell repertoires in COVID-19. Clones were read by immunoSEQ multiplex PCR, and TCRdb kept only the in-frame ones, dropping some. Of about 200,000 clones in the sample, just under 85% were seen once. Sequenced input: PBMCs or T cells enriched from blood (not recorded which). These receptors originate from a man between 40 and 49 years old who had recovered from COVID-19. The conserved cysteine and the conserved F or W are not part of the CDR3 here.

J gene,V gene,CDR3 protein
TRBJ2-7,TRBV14,ASSTGQANYEQY
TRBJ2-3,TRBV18,ASSPSGDSDTQY
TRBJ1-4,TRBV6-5,ASAGDPLWEKLF
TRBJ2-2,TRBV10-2,ASIEVKRITGELF
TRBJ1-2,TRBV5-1,ASSALTDSYGYT
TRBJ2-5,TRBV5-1,ASSFLGQGGETQY
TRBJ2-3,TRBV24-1,ASGTSGSTDTQY
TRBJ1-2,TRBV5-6,ASSSGLTGYT
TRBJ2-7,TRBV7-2,ASSSNRGGEQY
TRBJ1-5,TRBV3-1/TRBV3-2,ASSQTTRNQGEQNQPQH
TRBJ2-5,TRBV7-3,ASSKGLAGAGVETQY
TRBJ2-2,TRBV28,ASSLVDRDTGELF
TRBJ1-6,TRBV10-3,AIRQTGGDNSPLH
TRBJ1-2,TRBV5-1,ASSLATANYGYT
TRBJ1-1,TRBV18,ASSLLGAEAF
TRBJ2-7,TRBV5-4,ASSIPTGPSSYEQY
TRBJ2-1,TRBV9,ASSRDRDNEQF
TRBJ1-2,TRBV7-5,VRTNRQARYGYT
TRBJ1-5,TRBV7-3,ASSSGDRDSNQPQH
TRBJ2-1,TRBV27,ASSLSGSGYNEQF
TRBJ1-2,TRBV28,ASSLGSGSGYT
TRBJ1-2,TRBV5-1,ASSLRVDYGYT
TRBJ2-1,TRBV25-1,ASSESYGGYEQF